This T cell receptor (beta chain) was found in a study of shared clonotypes between healthy human individuals. Study-wide findings and caveats: Naive subsets generally exceeded memory subsets in estimated richness. Among donors, the sharing of clonotypes was expected to be influenced by sequencing depth.

CD45RO-negative, CCR7-selected cells formed the naive CD8 fraction, which excluded terminally differentiated effector memory CD45RA+ cells. Those who donated were healthy HIV-negative adults, with no recent acute infections or vaccinations reported. Worth noting for this clone: The antigen remains unidentified.

Replicate sorted-subset PCRs were loaded with roughly 190 ng DNA, tens of thousands of T cell genomes. The protocol was immunoSEQ multiplex PCR, while the TCRdb copy is restricted to in-frame clones and leaves out a portion. This table holds over 2,000,000 clones, roughly 95% found once. Germline CDR1 reads SSHAT; CDR2 reads FNYEAQ (reference sequence). The CDR3 runs to 15 residues. Trimming stripped 5 bases from V and 3 bases from J, with 13 bases between. This chain joins TRBV7-7 and TRBJ2-2; D might be TRBD2 (5 bases). Sequenced material: naive CD8+ T cells from PBMCs. This TCR was recovered from a man aged 18 to 30 in good health. Some clones in this sample may be carry-over from other donors' samples. Here the CDR3 reads CASSRLVEDTGELFF. In nucleotides, the CDR3 is TGTGCCAGCAGCCGGCTGGTGGAGGACACCGGGGAGCTGTTTTTT.